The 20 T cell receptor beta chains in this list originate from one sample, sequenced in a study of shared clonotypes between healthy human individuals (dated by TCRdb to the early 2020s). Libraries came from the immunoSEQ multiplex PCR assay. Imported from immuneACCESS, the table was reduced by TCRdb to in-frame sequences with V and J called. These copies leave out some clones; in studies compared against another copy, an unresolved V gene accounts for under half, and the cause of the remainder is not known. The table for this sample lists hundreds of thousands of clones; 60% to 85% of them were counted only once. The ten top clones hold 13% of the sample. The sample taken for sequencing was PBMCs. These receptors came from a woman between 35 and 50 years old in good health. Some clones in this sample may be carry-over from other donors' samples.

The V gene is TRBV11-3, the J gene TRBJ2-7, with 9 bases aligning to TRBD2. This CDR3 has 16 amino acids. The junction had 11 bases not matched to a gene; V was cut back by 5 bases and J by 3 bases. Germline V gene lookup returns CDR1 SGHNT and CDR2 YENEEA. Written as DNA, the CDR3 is TGTGCCAGCAGCCCCGGGCGGGTAGCGGGAGACTACGAGCAGTACTTC. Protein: CASSPGRVAGDYEQYF.

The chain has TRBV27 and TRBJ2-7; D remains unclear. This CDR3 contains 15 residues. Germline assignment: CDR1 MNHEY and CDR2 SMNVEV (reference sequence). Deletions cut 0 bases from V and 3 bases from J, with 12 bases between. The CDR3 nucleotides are TGTGCCAGCAGTTTATCGGCCGGGTGGGGCTACGAGCAGTACTTC. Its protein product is CASSLSAGWGYEQYF.

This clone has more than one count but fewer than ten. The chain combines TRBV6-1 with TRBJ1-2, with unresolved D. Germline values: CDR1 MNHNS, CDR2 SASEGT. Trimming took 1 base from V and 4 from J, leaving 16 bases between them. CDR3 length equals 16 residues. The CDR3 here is CASSEGNSESGYGYTF. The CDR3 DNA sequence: TGTGCCAGCAGTGAAGGGAACAGCGAATCCGGCTATGGCTACACCTTC.

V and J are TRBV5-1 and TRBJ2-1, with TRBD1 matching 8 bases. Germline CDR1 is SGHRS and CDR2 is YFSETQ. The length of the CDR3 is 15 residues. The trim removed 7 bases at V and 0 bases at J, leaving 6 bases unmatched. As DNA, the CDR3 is TGCGCCAGCGCCCCTGACAGGGGCTCCTACAATGAGCAGTTCTTC. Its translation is CASAPDRGSYNEQFF. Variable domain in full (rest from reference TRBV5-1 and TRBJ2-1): KAGVTQTPRYLIKTRGQQVTLSCSPISGHRSVSWYQQTPGQGLQFLFEYFSETQRNKGNFPGRFSGRQFSNSRSEMNVSTLELGDSALYLCASAPDRGSYNEQFFGPGTRLTVL.

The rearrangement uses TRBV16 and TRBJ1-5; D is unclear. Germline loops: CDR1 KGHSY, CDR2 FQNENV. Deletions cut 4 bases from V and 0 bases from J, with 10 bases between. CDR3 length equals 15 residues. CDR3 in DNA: TGTGCCAGCAGCCCGGACGGAGATAGCAATCAGCCCCAGCATTTT. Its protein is CASSPDGDSNQPQHF.

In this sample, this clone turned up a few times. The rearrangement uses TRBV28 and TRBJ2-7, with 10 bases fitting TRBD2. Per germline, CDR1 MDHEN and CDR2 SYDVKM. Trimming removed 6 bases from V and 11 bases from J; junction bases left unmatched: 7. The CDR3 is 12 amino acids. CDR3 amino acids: CASRGLTSGEYF. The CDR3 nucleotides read TGTGCCAGCAGGGGGCTAACTAGCGGGGAGTACTTC.

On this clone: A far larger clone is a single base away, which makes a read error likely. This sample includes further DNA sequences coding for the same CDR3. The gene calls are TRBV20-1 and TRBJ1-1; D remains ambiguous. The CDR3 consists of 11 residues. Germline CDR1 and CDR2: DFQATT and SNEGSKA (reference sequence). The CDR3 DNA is TGCAGTGCTTCTCCCGAGCCAGAAGCCTTCTTT. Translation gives CSASPEPEAFF.

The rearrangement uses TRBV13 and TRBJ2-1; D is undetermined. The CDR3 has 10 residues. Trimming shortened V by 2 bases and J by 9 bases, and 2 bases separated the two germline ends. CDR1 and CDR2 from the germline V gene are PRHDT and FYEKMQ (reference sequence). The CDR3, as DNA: TGTGCCAGCAGCTTAAGTGAGCAGTTCTTC. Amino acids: CASSLSEQFF.

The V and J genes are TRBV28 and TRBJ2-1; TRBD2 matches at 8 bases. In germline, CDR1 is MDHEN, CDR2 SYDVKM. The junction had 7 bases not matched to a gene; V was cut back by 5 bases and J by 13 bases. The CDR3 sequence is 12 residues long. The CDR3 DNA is TGTGCCAGCAGTGGGTTGGGACTAGTCCAGTTCTTC. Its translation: CASSGLGLVQFF.

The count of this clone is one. In DNA, the CDR3 is TGTGCCAGCTCACCATCAGGGGGACAGGGGATGGATCAGCCCCAGCATTTT. Encoded protein: CASSPSGGQGMDQPQHF. V usage is TRBV18 and J usage is TRBJ1-5; 10 positions agree with TRBD1. CDR1 and CDR2 (germline): KGHSH, LQKENI. This CDR3 contains 17 residues. The J segment lost 5 bases and the V segment lost 2 bases, leaving 9 bases of the junction unmatched.

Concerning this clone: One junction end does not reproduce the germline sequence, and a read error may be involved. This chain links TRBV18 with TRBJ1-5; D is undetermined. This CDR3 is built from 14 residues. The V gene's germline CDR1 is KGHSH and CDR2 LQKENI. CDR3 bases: TGTGCCAGCTCACCGTTGGCCGGGAATCAGCTCCAGCATTTT. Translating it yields CASSPLAGNQLQHF.

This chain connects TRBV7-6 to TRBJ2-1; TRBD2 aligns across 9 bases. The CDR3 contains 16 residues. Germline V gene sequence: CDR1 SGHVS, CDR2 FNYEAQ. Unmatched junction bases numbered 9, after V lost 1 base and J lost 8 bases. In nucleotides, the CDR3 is TGTGCCAGCAGCTTAGTACTCGCGGGAGGGCCACATGAGCAGTTCTTC. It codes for CASSLVLAGGPHEQFF.

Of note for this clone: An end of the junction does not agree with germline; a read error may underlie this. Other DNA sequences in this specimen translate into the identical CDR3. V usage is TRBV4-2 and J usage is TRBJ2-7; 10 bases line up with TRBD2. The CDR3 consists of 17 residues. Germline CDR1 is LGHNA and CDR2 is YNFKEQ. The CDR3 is CASSQVGTSGISYEQYF. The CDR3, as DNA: TGTGCTAGCAGCCAAGTGGGAACTAGCGGGATTAGCTACGAGCAGTACTTC.

The CDR3 DNA is TGTGCCAGCAGCTTAGCGGGGGGGCTCTATGGCTACACCTTC. Its translation: CASSLAGGLYGYTF. The rearrangement uses TRBV7-8 and TRBJ1-2; D is perhaps TRBD1 (6 bases). In germline, CDR1 is SGHVS, CDR2 FQNEAQ. Trimming removed 0 bases from V and 4 bases from J, with 9 bases in between. The CDR3 loop spans 14 amino acids.

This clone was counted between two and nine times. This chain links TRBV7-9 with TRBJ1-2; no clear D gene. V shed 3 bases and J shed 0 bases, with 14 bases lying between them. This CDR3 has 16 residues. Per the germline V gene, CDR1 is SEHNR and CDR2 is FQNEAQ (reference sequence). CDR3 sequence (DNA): TGTGCCAGCAGCTTGCCGAGACCCTTTGCTAACTATGGCTACACCTTC. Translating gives CASSLPRPFANYGYTF. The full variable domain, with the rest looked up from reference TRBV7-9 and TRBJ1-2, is DTGVSQNPRHKITKRGQNVTFRCDPISEHNRLYWYRQTLGQGPEFLTYFQNEAQLEKSRLLSDRFSAERPKGSFSTLEIQRTEQGDSAMYLCASSLPRPFANYGYTFGSGTRLTVV.

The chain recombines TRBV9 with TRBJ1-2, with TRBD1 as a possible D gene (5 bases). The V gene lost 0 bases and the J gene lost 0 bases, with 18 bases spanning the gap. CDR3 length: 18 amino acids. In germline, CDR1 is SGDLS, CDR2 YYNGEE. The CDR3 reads CASSVDGAGWRANYGYTF. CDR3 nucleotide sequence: TGTGCCAGCAGCGTAGATGGTGCAGGGTGGCGGGCTAACTATGGCTACACCTTC.

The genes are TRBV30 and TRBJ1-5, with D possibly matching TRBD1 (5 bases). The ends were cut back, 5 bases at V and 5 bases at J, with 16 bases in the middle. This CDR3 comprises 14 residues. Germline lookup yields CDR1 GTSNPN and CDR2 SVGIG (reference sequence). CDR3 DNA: TGTGCCTGGTGCCACACCGGGGGTGATCAGCCCCAGCATTTT. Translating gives CAWCHTGGDQPQHF.

CDR3 loop: CASSLTRAGGSYEQYF. CDR3 bases: TGTGCCAGCAGTTTAACCCGGGCGGGGGGCTCCTACGAGCAGTACTTC. The chain combines TRBV28 with TRBJ2-7, with 8 bases aligning to TRBD2. The CDR3 contains 16 residues. V trimming: 2 bases; J trimming: 0 bases; junction bases outside the gene matches: 6. Germline CDR1 and CDR2: MDHEN and SYDVKM. The whole variable domain, filled in from reference TRBV28 and TRBJ2-7, reads DVKVTQSSRYLVKRTGEKVFLECVQDMDHENMFWYRQDPGLGLRLIYFSYDVKMKEKGDIPEGYSVSREKKERFSLILESASTNQTSMYLCASSLTRAGGSYEQYFGPGTRLTVT.

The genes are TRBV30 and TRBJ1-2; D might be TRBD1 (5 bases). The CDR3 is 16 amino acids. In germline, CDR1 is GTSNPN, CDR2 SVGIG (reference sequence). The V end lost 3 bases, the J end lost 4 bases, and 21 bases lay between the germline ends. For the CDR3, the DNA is TGTGCCTGGAGACCCATTCCCTGGGGCGGTGGCTATGGCTACACCTTC. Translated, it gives CAWRPIPWGGGYGYTF.

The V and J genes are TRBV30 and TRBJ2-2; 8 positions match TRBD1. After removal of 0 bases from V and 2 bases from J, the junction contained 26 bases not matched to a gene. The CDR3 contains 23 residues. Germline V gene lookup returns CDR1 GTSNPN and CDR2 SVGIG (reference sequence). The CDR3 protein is CAWSVSPWSTNPHRGDNTGELFF. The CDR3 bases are TGTGCCTGGAGTGTTTCCCCATGGTCAACGAACCCACACAGGGGGGACAACACCGGGGAGCTGTTTTTT. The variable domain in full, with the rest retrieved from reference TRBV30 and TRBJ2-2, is SQTIHQWPATLVQPVGSPLSLECTVEGTSNPNLYWYRQAAGRGLQLLFYSVGIGQISSEVPQNLSASRPQDRQFILSSKKLLLSDSGFYLCAWSVSPWSTNPHRGDNTGELFFGEGSRLTVL.